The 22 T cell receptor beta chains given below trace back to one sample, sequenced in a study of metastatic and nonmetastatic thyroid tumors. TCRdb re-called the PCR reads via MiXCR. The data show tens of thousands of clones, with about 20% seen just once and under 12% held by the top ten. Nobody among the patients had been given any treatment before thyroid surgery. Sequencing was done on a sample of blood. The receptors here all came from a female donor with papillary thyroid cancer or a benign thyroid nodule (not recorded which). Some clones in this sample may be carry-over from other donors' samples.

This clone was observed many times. The chain's CDR3 is CSAREYGIFTDTQYF. The CDR3 nucleotides read TGCAGTGCTAGAGAATATGGCATTTTCACAGATACGCAGTATTTT. The chain combines TRBV20-1 with TRBJ2-3; D uncertain. Trimming cost V 0 bases and J 2 bases, with 12 bases left between them. Germline V gene lookup returns CDR1 DFQATT and CDR2 SNEGSKA (reference sequence). CDR3 size: 15 residues.

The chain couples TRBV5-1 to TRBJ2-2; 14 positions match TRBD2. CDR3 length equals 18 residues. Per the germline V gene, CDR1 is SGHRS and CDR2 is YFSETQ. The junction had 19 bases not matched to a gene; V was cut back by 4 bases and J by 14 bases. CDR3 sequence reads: CASSGPGTSGSQTGDLFF. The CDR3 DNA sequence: TGCGCCAGCAGCGGACCTGGGACTAGCGGGAGTCAAACCGGTGATCTGTTTTTT.

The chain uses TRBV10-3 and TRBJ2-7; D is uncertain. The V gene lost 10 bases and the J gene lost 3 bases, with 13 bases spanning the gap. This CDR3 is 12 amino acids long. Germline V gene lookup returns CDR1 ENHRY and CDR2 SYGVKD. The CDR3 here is CATPRERYEQYF. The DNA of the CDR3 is TGTGCCACCCCCAGAGAACGCTACGAGCAGTACTTC.

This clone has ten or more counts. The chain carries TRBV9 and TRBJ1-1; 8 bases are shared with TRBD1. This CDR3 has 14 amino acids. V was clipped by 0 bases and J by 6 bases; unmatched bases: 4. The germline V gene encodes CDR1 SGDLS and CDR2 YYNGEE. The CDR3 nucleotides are TGTGCCAGCAGCGTAGGGACAGGGCAGGCTGAAGCTTTCTTT. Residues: CASSVGTGQAEAFF.

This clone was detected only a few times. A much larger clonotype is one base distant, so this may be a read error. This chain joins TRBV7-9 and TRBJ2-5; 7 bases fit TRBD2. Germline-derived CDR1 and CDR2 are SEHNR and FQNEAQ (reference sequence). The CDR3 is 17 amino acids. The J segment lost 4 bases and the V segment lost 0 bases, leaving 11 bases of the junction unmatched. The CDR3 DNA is TGTGCCAGCAGCTTAGCGGTGGGGGGGGAGGTTCGAGAGACCCAGTACTTC. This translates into CASSLAVGGEVRETQYF.

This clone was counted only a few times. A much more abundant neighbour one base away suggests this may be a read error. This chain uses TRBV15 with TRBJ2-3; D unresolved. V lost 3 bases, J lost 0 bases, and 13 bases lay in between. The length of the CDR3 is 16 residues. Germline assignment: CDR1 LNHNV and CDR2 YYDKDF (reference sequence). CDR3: CATSRGMDPSTDTQYF. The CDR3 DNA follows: TGTGCCACCAGCAGGGGGATGGACCCTAGCACAGATACGCAGTATTTT.

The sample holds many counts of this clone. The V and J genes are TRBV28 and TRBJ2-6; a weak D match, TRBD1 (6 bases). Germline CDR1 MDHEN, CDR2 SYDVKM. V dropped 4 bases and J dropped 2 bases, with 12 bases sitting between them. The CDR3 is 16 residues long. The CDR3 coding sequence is TGTGCCAGCAGTTCCTACAGGGAAGCTGGGGCCAACGTCCTGACTTTC. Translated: CASSSYREAGANVLTF.

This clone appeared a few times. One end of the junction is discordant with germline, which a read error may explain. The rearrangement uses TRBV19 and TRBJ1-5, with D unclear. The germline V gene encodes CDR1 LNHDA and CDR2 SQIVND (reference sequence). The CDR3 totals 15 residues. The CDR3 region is CASSMGSAPNRPQHF. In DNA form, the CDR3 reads TGTGCCAGTAGTATGGGCAGTGCCCCCAATCGGCCCCAGCATTTT.

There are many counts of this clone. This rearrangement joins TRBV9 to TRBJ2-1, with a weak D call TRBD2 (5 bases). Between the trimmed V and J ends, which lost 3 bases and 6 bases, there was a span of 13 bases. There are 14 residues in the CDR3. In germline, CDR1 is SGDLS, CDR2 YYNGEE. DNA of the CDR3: TGTGCCAGCAGCGGCGATGGGGAGAGCAATGAGCAGTTCTTC. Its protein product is CASSGDGESNEQFF.

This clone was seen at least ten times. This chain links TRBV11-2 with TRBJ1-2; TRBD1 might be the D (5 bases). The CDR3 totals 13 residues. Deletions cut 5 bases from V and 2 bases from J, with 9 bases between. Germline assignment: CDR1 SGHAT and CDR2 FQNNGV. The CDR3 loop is CASSPWGNYGYTF. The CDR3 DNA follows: TGTGCCAGCAGCCCGTGGGGGAACTATGGCTACACCTTC.

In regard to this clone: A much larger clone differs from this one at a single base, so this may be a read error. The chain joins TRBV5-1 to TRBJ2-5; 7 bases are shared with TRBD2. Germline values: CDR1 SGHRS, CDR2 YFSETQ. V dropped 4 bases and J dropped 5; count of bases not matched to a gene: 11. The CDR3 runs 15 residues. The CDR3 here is CASSPGLTVGETQYF. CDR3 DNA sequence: TGCGCCAGCAGCCCGGGACTAACGGTCGGGGAGACCCAGTACTTC.

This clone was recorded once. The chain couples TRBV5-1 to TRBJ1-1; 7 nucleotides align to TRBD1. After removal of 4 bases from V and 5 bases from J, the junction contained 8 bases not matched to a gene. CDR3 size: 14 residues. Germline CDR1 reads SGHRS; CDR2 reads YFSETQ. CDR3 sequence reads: CASSPDRVRTEAFF. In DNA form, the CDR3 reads TGCGCCAGCAGCCCCGACAGGGTAAGGACTGAAGCTTTCTTT.

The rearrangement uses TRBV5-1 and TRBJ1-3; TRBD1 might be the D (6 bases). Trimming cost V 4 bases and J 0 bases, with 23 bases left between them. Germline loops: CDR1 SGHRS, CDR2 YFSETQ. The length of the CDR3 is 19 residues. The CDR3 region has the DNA TGCGCCAGCAGCAACGGGACATTGTTCGAATACGACTCTGGAAACACCATATATTTT. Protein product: CASSNGTLFEYDSGNTIYF.

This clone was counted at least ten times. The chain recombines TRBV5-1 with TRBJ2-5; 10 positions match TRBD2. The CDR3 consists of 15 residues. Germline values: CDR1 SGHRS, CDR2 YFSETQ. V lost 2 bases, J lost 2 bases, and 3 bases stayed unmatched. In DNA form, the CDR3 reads TGCGCCAGCAGCTTTTCTAGCGGGGGACAAGAGACCCAGTACTTC. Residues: CASSFSSGGQETQYF.

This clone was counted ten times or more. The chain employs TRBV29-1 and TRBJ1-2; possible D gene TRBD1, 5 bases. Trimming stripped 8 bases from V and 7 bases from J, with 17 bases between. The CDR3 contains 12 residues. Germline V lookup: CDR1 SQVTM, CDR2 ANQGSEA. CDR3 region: CSFYDGGGGYTF. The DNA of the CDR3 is TGCAGCTTTTATGACGGCGGGGGTGGCTACACCTTC.

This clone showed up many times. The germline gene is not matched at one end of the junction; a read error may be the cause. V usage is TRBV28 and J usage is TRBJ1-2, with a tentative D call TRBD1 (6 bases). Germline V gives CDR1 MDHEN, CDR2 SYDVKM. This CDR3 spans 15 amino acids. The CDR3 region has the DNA TGTGCCAGCAGTCCACCAGAAGGGGGTAACGATGGCTACACCTTC. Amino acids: CASSPPEGGNDGYTF.

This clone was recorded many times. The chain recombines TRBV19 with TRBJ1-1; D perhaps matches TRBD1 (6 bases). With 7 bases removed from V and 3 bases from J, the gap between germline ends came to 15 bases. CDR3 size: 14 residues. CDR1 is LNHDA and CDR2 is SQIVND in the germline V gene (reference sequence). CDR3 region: CASTETGEYTEAFF. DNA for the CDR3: TGTGCCAGTACCGAGACAGGAGAATACACTGAAGCTTTCTTT. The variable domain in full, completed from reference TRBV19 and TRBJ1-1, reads DGGITQSPKYLFRKEGQNVTLSCEQNLNHDAMYWYRQDPGQGLRLIYYSQIVNDFQKGDIAEGYSVSREKKESFPLTVTSAQKNPTAFYLCASTETGEYTEAFFGQGTRLTVV.

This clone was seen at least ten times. CDR3 loop: CASSLEGLSYGYTF. The CDR3 DNA follows: TGTGCCAGCAGCTTAGAAGGGTTGAGTTATGGCTACACCTTC. V usage is TRBV7-9 and J usage is TRBJ1-2; D is ambiguous. From germline, CDR1 is SEHNR and CDR2 FQNEAQ (reference sequence). V lost 1 base and J 5 bases, leaving 11 bases between the germline ends. The CDR3 length is 14 residues.

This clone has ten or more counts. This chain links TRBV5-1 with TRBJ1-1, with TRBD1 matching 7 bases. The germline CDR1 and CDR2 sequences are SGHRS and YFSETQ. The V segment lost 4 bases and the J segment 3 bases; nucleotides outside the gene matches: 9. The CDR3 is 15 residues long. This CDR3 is CASSTEGQTYTEAFF. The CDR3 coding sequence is TGCGCCAGCAGCACCGAGGGACAGACCTACACTGAAGCTTTCTTT.

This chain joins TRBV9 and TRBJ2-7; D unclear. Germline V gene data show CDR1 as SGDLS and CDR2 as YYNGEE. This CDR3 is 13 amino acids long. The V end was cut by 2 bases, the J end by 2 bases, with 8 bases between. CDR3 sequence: CASSVGAAYEQYF. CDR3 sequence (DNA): TGTGCCAGCAGCGTCGGCGCGGCCTACGAGCAGTACTTC.

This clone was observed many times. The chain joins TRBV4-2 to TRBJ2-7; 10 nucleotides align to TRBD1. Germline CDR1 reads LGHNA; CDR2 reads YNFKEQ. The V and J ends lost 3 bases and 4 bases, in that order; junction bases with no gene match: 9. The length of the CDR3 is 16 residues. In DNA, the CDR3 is TGTGCCAGCAGCCACCCTCGACAGGGGGCAATATACGAGCAGTACTTC. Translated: CASSHPRQGAIYEQYF.

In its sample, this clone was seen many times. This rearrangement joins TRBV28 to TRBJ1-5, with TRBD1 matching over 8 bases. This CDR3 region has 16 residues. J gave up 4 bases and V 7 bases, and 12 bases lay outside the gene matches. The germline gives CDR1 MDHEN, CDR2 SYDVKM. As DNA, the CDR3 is TGTGCCAGCAACTTCGGGGACAGGCGGATAAATCAGCCCCAGCATTTT. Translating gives CASNFGDRRINQPQHF. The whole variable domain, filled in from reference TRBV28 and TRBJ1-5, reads DVKVTQSSRYLVKRTGEKVFLECVQDMDHENMFWYRQDPGLGLRLIYFSYDVKMKEKGDIPEGYSVSREKKERFSLILESASTNQTSMYLCASNFGDRRINQPQHFGDGTRLSIL.